One and the same sample provided the 3 T cell receptor beta chains below, sequenced in a study of identical twins. One entry per CDR3 protein, called by TCRdb with MiXCR from the 5' RACE reads. This sample has around 530,000 distinct CDR3 sequences; around 15% occur once, and the top ten carry around 0.4%. These same records also appear under a second study, on yellow fever vaccine responses in identical twins.

Source material: CD4+ T cells sorted from blood. Receptor source: a woman under 30 in good health.

The V and J genes are TRBV6-4 and TRBJ2-1; D is possibly TRBD2 (7 bases). The germline CDR1 and CDR2 sequences are MRHNA and SNTAGT. The V gene lost 6 bases and the J gene lost 0 bases, with 12 bases spanning the gap. The CDR3 has 15 amino acids. CDR3 sequence (DNA): TGTGCCAGCAGCAGGGAGGGGGGCTCCTACAATGAGCAGTTCTTC. Translating gives CASSREGGSYNEQFF.

The chain combines TRBV20-1 with TRBJ2-3, with a tentative D call TRBD1 (6 bases). This CDR3 comprises 15 residues. Trimming pared 2 bases from V and 2 bases from J, leaving 14 bases between. Germline CDR1 DFQATT, CDR2 SNEGSKA (reference sequence). CDR3 in DNA: TGCAGTGCTAGACAACGAGGGGGATACACAGATACGCAGTATTTT. Translating gives CSARQRGGYTDTQYF.

The chain couples TRBV25-1 to TRBJ2-3; 7 positions match TRBD1. V gave up 1 base and J gave up 5 bases; unmatched junction bases: 12. This CDR3 has 17 residues. Per the germline V gene, CDR1 is MGHDK and CDR2 is SYGVNS. For the CDR3, the DNA is TGTGCCAGCAGTGAATTTTATGGTGACAGGGCGATAGATACGCAGTATTTT. This gives the protein CASSEFYGDRAIDTQYF.